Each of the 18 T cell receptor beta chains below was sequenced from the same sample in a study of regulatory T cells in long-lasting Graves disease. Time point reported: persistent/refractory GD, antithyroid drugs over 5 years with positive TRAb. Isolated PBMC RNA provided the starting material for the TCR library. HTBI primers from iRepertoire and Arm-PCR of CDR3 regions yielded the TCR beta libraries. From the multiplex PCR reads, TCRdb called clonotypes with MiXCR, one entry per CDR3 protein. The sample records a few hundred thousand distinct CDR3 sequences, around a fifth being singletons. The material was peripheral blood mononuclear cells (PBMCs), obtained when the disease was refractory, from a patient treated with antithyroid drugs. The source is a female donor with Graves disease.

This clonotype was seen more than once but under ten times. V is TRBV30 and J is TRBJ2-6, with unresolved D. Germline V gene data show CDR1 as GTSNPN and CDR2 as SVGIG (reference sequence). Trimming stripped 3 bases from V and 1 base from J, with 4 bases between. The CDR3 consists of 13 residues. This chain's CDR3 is CAWRYSGANVLTF. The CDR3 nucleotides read TGTGCCTGGAGGTATTCTGGGGCCAACGTCCTGACTTTC.

The CDR3 is CASSTLRTVSTEAFF. In DNA form, the CDR3 reads TGTGCCAGTAGTACCCTCCGGACCGTCAGCACTGAAGCTTTCTTT. The rearrangement uses TRBV19 and TRBJ1-1; D is unresolved. The V end was cut by 4 bases, the J end by 4 bases, with 16 bases between. CDR1 is LNHDA, CDR2 SQIVND, per germline (reference sequence). CDR3 length: 15 residues.

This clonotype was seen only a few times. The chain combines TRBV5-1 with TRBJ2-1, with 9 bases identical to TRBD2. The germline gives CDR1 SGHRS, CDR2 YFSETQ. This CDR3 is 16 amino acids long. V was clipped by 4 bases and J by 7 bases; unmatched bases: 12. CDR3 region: CASSLQIAGVGNEQFF. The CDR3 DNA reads TGCGCCAGCAGCCTGCAAATAGCGGGAGTGGGGAATGAGCAGTTCTTC. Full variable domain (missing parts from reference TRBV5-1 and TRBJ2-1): KAGVTQTPRYLIKTRGQQVTLSCSPISGHRSVSWYQQTPGQGLQFLFEYFSETQRNKGNFPGRFSGRQFSNSRSEMNVSTLELGDSALYLCASSLQIAGVGNEQFFGPGTRLTVL.

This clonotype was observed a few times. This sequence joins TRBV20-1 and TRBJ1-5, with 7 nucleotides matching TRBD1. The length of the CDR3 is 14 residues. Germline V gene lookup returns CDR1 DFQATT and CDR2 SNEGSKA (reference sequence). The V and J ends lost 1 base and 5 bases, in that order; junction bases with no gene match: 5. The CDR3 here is CSARVTDRDQPQHF. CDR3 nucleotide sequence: TGCAGTGCTAGAGTTACCGACAGGGATCAGCCCCAGCATTTT.

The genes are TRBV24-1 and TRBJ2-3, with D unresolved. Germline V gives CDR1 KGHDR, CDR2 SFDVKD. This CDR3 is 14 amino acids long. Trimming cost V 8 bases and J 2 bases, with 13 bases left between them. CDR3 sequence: CATNDKAATDTQYF. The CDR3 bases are TGTGCCACCAACGACAAAGCAGCCACAGATACGCAGTATTTT.

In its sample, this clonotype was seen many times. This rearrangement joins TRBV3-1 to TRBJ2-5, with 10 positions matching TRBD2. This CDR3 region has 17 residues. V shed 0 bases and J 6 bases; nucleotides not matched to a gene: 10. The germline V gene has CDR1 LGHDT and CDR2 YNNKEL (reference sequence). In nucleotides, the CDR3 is TGTGCCAGCAGCCAAGATACGAGGACTAGCGGCTATCAGACCCAGTACTTC. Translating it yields CASSQDTRTSGYQTQYF.

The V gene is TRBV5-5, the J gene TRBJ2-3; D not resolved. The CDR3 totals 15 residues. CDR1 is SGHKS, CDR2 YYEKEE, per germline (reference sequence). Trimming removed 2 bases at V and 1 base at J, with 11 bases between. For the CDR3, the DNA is TGTGCCAGCAGCTTCGACGGCGGAGGCACAGATACGCAGTATTTT. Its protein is CASSFDGGGTDTQYF.

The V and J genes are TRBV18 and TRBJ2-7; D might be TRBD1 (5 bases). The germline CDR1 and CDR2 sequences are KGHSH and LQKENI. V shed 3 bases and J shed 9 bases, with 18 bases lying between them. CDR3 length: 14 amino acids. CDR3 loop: CASSPETVGRGQYF. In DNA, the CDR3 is TGTGCCAGCTCACCCGAGACAGTGGGTCGTGGGCAGTACTTC. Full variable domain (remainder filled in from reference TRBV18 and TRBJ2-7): NAGVMQNPRHLVRRRGQEARLRCSPMKGHSHVYWYRQLPEEGLKFMVYLQKENIIDESGMPKERFSAEFPKEGPSILRIQQVVRGDSAAYFCASSPETVGRGQYFGPGTRLTVT.

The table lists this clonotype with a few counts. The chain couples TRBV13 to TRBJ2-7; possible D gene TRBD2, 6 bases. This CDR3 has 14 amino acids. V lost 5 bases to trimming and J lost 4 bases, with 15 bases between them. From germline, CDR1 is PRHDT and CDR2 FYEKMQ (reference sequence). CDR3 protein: CASSPQRAPYEQYF. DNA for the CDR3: TGTGCCAGCAGCCCCCAGCGGGCGCCGTACGAGCAGTACTTC.

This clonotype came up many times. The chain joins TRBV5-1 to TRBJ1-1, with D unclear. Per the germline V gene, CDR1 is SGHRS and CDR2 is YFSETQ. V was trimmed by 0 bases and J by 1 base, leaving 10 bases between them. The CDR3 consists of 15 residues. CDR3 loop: CASSLAGGANTEAFF. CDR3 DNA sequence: TGCGCCAGCAGCTTGGCCGGTGGAGCGAACACTGAAGCTTTCTTT.

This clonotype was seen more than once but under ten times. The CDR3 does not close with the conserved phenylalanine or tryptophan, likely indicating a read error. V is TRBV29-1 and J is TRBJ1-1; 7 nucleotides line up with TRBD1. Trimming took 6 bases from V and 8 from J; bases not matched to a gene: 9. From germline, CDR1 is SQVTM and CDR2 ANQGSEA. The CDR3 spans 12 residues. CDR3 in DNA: TGCAGCGTCCTCATAGACAGGGTGGAAGCTTTCCTT. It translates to CSVLIDRVEAFL.

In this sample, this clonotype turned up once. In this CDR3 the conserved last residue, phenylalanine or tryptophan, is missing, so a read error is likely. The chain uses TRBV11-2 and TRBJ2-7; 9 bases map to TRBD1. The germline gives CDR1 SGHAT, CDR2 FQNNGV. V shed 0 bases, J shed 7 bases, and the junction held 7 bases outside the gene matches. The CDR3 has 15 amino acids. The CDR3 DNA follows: TGTGCCAGCAGCTTAGAGGGACAGGGTCATTCGGAGCAGTACCTC. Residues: CASSLEGQGHSEQYL.

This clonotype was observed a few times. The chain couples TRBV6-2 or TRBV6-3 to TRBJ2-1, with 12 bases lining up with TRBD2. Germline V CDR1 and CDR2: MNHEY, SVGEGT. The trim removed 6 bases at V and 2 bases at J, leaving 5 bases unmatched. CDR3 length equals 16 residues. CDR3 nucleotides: TGTGCCAGCAGGCGGACTAGCGGGGCCCCCTACAATGAGCAGTTCTTC. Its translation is CASRRTSGAPYNEQFF.

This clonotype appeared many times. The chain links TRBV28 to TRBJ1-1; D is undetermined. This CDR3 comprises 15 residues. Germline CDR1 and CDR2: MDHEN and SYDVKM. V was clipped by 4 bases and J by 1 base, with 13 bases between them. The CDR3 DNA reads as TGTGCCAGCAGTTCTGCTCAGTCTAGGAACACTGAAGCTTTCTTT. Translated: CASSSAQSRNTEAFF.

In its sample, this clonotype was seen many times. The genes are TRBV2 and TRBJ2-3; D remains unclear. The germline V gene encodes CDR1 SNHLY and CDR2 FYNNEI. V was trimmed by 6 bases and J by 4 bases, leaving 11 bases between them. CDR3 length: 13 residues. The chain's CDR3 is CASSASWADTQYF. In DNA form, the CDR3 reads TGTGCCAGCAGCGCCTCCTGGGCAGATACGCAGTATTTT.

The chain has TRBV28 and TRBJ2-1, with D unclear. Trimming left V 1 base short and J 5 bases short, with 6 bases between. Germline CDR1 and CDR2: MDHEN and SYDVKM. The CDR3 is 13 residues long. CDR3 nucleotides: TGTGCCAGCAGTTTATCACAGAACAATGAGCAGTTCTTC. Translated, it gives CASSLSQNNEQFF.

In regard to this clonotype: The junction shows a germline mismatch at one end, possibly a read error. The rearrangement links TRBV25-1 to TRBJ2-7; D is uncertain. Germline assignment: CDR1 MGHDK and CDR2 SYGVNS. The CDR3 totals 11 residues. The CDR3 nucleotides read TGTGCCGGCAGTGCGGATTACGAGCAGTACTTC. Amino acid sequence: CAGSADYEQYF.

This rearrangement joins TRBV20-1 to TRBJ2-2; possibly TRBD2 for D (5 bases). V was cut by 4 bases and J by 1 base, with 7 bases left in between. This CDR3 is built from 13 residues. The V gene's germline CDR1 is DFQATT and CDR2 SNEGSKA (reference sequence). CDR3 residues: CSAISGNTGELFF. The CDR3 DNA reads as TGCAGTGCTATAAGCGGGAACACCGGGGAGCTGTTTTTT.